This record covers a single TCR beta chain. Its antigen is unknown. No per-base quality is available; no much larger clone lies one base away. Reading from cysteine to phenylalanine, the CDR3 counts 15 amino acids. The only DNA kept is the CDR3, 45 bases in frame from the first base. V and J are trimmed by 4 bases and 3 bases, and the gene matches miss 8 bases of the junction. The germline V gene gives CDR1 as SGHNT and CDR2 as YENEEA. The record originates from a study of blood T cell repertoires in COVID-19 (dated by TCRdb to about 2020). Broadly, across the study: Samples covering the acute and convalescent phases of COVID-19 were provided by collaborators in the United States, Italy and Spain. The dataset comprised deeply sampled blood TCRbeta repertoires from subjects exposed to, actively infected with, or recovered from COVID-19. The samples were drawn from the first 160 participants of the ongoing ImmuneRACE study and from more than 1,000 subjects provided by 6 global collaborators. A de-identified subject ID, COVID-19 status, age in years and sex were almost always included in the sample metadata. Where available, HLA class I and class II types were obtained from metadata supplied by the sample provider rather than from assay-based typing. The prospective study material was composed of cDNA or gDNA derived from T cells, B-cell-depleted T cells, or PBMCs. The repertoires were released in a freely available public database meant as a resource for research on the immune response to SARS-CoV-2. The research as a whole found: How much clinical and demographic metadata was included differed by source and by participant, and the metadata was provided uncurated.

TCRbeta CDR3 regions were amplified from genomic DNA by means of the immunoSEQ Assay, a bias-controlled multiplex PCR. As for how the authors treated the data: The number of nucleated cells in each sample was estimated by amplification of reference gene primers within the assay. To quantify the absolute abundance of each unique TCRbeta CDR3 rearrangement, sequence reads were collapsed and filtered. For each sample, productive Simpson clonality was calculated by taking the square root of Simpson's diversity index across productive rearrangements. The source is immuneACCESS, and TCRdb retained only in-frame sequences with V and J called. Part of the clones is not carried over; for the studies checked, unresolved V genes explain less than half of this, and the remainder is unexplained. The V and J calls and clone size were taken over from that table, and D and trimming were inferred from the DNA. For this sample there are approximately 55,000 clones; over 60% appear just once. The leading ten clones occupy 15% to 25% of the sample.

One collaborating source in Seattle enrolled patients while the patients were actively infected and followed the patients over time throughout the course of disease. Whole blood was collected in K2EDTA tubes by collaborating institutions according to the institutions' own protocols. Collaborator samples were shipped for TCRbeta analysis as frozen whole blood, isolated PBMCs, or DNA extracted from either sample type. This sequence uses TRBV11-3 and TRBJ2-7, and TRBD2 matches 8 of the central bases. The sample comprised peripheral blood. The source of this sequence is a man aged 30 to 39 with COVID-19, enrolled during active disease. The DNA sequence follows: TGTGCCAGCAGCTCAACTAGCGGCATCCACTACGAGCAGTACTTC. Its protein is CASSSTSGIHYEQYF.